What follows is one T cell receptor (beta chain) and its context. The antigen remains unidentified. Germline assignment: CDR1 KGHSH and CDR2 LQKENI. The CDR3 contains 16 residues. V trimming: 0 bases; J trimming: 4 bases; junction bases outside the gene matches: 5. The data derive from a study of cytomegalovirus exposure and HLA in healthy donors. Donors showed nominal health when sampled, although they likely had unrecorded immune exposures. General study points: A later analysis showed that HLA-associated TCR beta chains had undergone more clonal expansion than equally common others.

13 Jbeta primers and 60 Vbeta primers were used for the PCR. Clones were sequenced by immunoSEQ multiplex PCR, and TCRdb holds only the in-frame ones, with some missing. Among some 200,000 clones listed, approximately 80% were seen once. This sequence was found in a woman between 40 and 50 years old in good health and CMV-seronegative. The sample comprised PBMCs. The chain recombines TRBV18 with TRBJ1-4, with 7 nucleotides matching TRBD1. CDR3 amino acids: CASSPPGTARNEKLFF. CDR3 bases: TGTGCCAGCTCACCACCCGGGACAGCTCGTAATGAAAAACTGTTTTTT.